Listed below are T cell receptor beta chains from one sample, sequenced in a study of graft-versus-host responses after intestinal transplantation. Data came from immunoSEQ multiplex PCR; TCRdb stores just in-frame clones and leaves some out. The sample yields over 75,000 clones, about 87% seen once. Their recognized antigens are unknown. The sample in question was unstimulated CD4+ T cells sorted from spleen or lymph node cells, obtained before transplant. Receptors originate from a human donor who was the organ donor for an intestinal transplant. The CDR3 runs from the conserved cysteine through the conserved F or W. Fields, in order: V gene, J gene, clone size, D gene, CDR3 protein, CDR3 DNA. The D gene is left open where the match is weak. Clone size, where shown, is once, few, many, or a class for clones that have expanded.

V: TRBV7-8
J: TRBJ2-7
size: -
D: -
CDR3: CASSLGSGAGDLHEQYF
DNA: TGTGCCAGCAGCTTGGGGTCCGGGGCAGGGGATCTTCACGAGCAGTACTTC

V: TRBV7-8
J: TRBJ2-3
size: -
D: TRBD1
CDR3: CASSLRRTGVTDTQYF
DNA: TGTGCCAGCAGCCTAAGGCGGACAGGGGTGACAGATACGCAGTATTTT

V: TRBV10-3
J: TRBJ1-1
size: once
D: -
CDR3: CAISGEAGNTEAFF
DNA: TGTGCCATCAGTGGGGAGGCAGGGAACACTGAAGCTTTCTTT

V: TRBV19
J: TRBJ1-2
size: -
D: -
CDR3: CASRELNYGYTF
DNA: TGTGCCAGCCGGGAGCTTAACTATGGCTACACCTTC

V: TRBV7-9
J: TRBJ1-1
size: few
D: -
CDR3: CASSRWVGTFTTEAFF
DNA: TGTGCCAGCAGCCGATGGGTGGGGACATTCACCACTGAAGCTTTCTTT

V: TRBV5-4
J: TRBJ2-5
size: -
D: TRBD2
CDR3: CASSYQLAGGETQYF
DNA: TGTGCCAGCAGCTACCAACTAGCGGGAGGCGAGACCCAGTACTTC

V: TRBV18
J: TRBJ1-2
size: -
D: -
CDR3: CASSPFQRSDGYTF
DNA: TGTGCCAGCTCACCCTTTCAGAGGTCCGATGGCTACACCTTC

V: TRBV6-6
J: TRBJ1-6
size: -
D: TRBD1
CDR3: CASSYSGQMTSPLHF
DNA: TGTGCCAGCAGTTACTCGGGACAGATGACCTCACCCCTCCACTTT

V: TRBV7-2
J: TRBJ2-7
size: -
D: -
CDR3: CASSPTSYEQYF
DNA: TGTGCCAGCAGCCCCACTAGCTACGAGCAGTACTTC

V: TRBV5-1
J: TRBJ2-5
size: -
D: TRBD1
CDR3: CASRHNGPYRDSRQETQYF
DNA: TGCGCCAGCAGGCATAACGGGCCTTACCGGGACAGCCGTCAAGAGACCCAGTACTTC

V: TRBV19
J: TRBJ2-5
size: -
D: -
CDR3: CASSIGGNQETQYF
DNA: TGTGCCAGTAGTATTGGGGGGAACCAAGAGACCCAGTACTTC

V: TRBV5-5
J: TRBJ2-2
size: -
D: -
CDR3: CASSLFQGPGELFF
DNA: TGTGCCAGCAGCTTATTTCAGGGTCCCGGGGAGCTGTTTTTT

V: TRBV5-1
J: TRBJ1-2
size: -
D: -
CDR3: CASSLAGEAGRDYGYTF
DNA: TGCGCCAGCAGCTTGGCCGGGGAGGCAGGTCGAGACTATGGCTACACCTTC

V: TRBV2
J: TRBJ1-2
size: -
D: TRBD1
CDR3: CAYDSGDRGLGYTF
DNA: TGTGCCTACGACTCCGGCGACAGGGGTTTGGGCTACACCTTC

V: TRBV2
J: TRBJ2-2
size: -
D: TRBD2
CDR3: CASSDAGRENTGELFF
DNA: TGTGCCAGCAGTGATGCCGGGAGGGAGAACACCGGGGAGCTGTTTTTT

V: TRBV20-1
J: TRBJ1-1
size: few
D: -
CDR3: CSAADREAFF
DNA: TGCAGTGCTGCAGACAGAGAAGCTTTCTTT

V: TRBV18
J: TRBJ1-6
size: -
D: TRBD1
CDR3: CASSPRTGASPLHF
DNA: TGTGCCAGCTCACCAAGGACAGGGGCATCACCCCTCCACTTT

V: TRBV5-6
J: TRBJ1-1
size: -
D: -
CDR3: CASSGGESGGTEAFF
DNA: TGTGCCAGCAGCGGGGGGGAGTCGGGGGGCACTGAAGCTTTCTTT

V: TRBV28
J: TRBJ2-3
size: -
D: -
CDR3: CASSLAGDTQYF
DNA: TGTGCCAGCAGTTTAGCGGGAGATACGCAGTATTTT

V: TRBV7-3
J: TRBJ2-3
size: -
D: -
CDR3: CASSLGAGTRGDTQYF
DNA: TGTGCCAGCAGCTTAGGAGCGGGCACCCGCGGAGATACGCAGTATTTT

V: TRBV2
J: TRBJ1-2
size: -
D: -
CDR3: CASSAQGHGGYTF
DNA: TGTGCCAGCAGTGCCCAGGGGCATGGTGGCTACACCTTC

V: TRBV7-9
J: TRBJ1-6
size: -
D: -
CDR3: CASSSRDSYNSPLHF
DNA: TGTGCCAGCAGCTCTCGGGACTCCTATAATTCACCCCTCCACTTT

V: TRBV15
J: TRBJ2-3
size: few
D: -
CDR3: CATSRDLGGDTQYF
DNA: TGTGCCACCAGCAGAGATTTGGGGGGAGATACGCAGTATTTT

V: TRBV7-2
J: TRBJ2-3
size: -
D: TRBD1
CDR3: CASSFRQGTSTDTQYF
DNA: TGTGCCAGCAGCTTTCGACAGGGGACTAGCACAGATACGCAGTATTTT

V: TRBV19
J: TRBJ2-2
size: -
D: TRBD2
CDR3: CARVAGPSSLTGELFF
DNA: TGTGCCAGGGTAGCGGGACCTTCATCCCTCACCGGGGAGCTGTTTTTT

V: TRBV12-2
J: TRBJ2-3
size: -
D: -
CDR3: CASRPHCTPSGGDTQYF
DNA: TGTGCAAGTCGCCCCCATTGTACGCCTAGCGGTGGGGATACGCAGTATTTT

V: TRBV5-1
J: TRBJ2-7
size: -
D: -
CDR3: CASSLSPVRVGYEQYF
DNA: TGCGCCAGCAGCTTGTCCCCTGTCCGGGTCGGCTACGAGCAGTACTTC